This T cell receptor beta chain was recorded in a study of neurological immune-mediated disorders. Individuals who volunteered at a blood bank located in Maryland, USA, made up the group of healthy controls. For the unsorted libraries, 2 million PBMCs stored at -80 C served as input. Each TCR transcript was tagged with a 10-nucleotide random UMI during 5'RACE. Each CDR3 protein gets one entry after TCRdb re-called the 5' RACE reads with MiXCR. The repertoire holds some 25,000 distinct CDR3 sequences, with under 8.5% as singletons. Regarding the study as a whole: Expansion of TCR clones was greatest in HTLV-1-associated myelopathy and smallest in multiple sclerosis, where it fell below that of healthy controls.

Germline V gene lookup returns CDR1 SGDLS and CDR2 YYNGEE. Trimming pared 4 bases from V and 4 bases from J, leaving 11 bases between. The CDR3 consists of 13 residues. This clonotype occurred many times. Its target is unknown. The source material was PBMCs. The chain carries TRBV9 and TRBJ1-1; D is undetermined. The receptor comes from a woman between 35 and 50 years old in good health. CDR3 residues: CASSPPVATEAFF. Written as DNA, the CDR3 is TGTGCCAGCAGCCCTCCGGTGGCCACTGAAGCTTTCTTT. Filled out from reference TRBV9 and TRBJ1-1, the complete variable domain reads DSGVTQTPKHLITATGQRVTLRCSPRSGDLSVYWYQQSLDQGLQFLIQYYNGEERAKGNILERFSAQQFPDLHSELNLSSLELGDSALYFCASSPPVATEAFFGQGTRLTVV.